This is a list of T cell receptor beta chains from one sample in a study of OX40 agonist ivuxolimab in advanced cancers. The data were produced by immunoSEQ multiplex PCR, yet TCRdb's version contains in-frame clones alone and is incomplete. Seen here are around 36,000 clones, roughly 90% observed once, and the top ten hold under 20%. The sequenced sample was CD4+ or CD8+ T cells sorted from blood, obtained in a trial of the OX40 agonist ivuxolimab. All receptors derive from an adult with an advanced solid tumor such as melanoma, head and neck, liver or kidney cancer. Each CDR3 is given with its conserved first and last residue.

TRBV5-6 CASSRGVGTSTDTQYF
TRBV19 CASSRSTGRNTF
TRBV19 CASSMEGNTEAFF
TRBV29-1 CSVEGDGEETQYF
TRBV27 CASSLSFTDYEQYF
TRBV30 CAWSGGQTPLEQYF
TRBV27 CASSIRGNSPLHF
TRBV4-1 CASSQVVGVSYEQYF
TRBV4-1 CASSLRLAGTYEQYF
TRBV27 CASSLTGTAQETQYF
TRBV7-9 CASSPVYEQYF
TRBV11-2 CASSLTGVSSYNSPLHF
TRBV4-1 CASSPGQGGNEQFF
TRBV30 CAWSVLRPGPAGYEQYF
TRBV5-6 CASSAGSYEQYF
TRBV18 CASSPVGTDEQYF
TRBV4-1 CASSPGVKYNEQFF
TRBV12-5 CASGLVSSGGAPNTGELFF
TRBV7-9 CASSFAGGQTDTQYF